The 11 T cell receptor beta chains reported below all come from one sample, sequenced in a study of human T cells and chemical hapten exposure. TCRdb reprocessed the RACE reads via MiXCR and lists one record per CDR3 protein. The sample shows about 360,000 distinct CDR3 sequences, about 7% of them seen only once. Time point given: patch test 1, 2 weeks after DPC sensitization. Stated treatment: therapeutic diphenylcyclopropenone sensitization with weekly scalp DPC. Sample: whole blood, taken in connection with sensitization to the hapten diphenylcyclopropenone (DPC). The receptors come from a woman under 30 with alopecia areata. Some clones in this sample may be carry-over from other donors' samples.

This clonotype came up many times. This chain connects TRBV7-3 to TRBJ2-2; D remains unclear. The CDR3 has 14 residues. Germline V gene sequence: CDR1 SGHTA, CDR2 FQGTGA. Deletions cut 7 bases from V and 8 bases from J, with 17 bases between. The CDR3 loop reads CASTPQSGRGELFF. The CDR3 bases are TGTGCCAGCACCCCCCAGTCCGGGCGGGGGGAGCTGTTTTTT.

The chain employs TRBV5-6 and TRBJ2-2; D gene uncertain. The V gene's germline CDR1 is SGHDT and CDR2 YYEEEE. This CDR3 is built from 14 residues. Deletions cut 6 bases from V and 4 bases from J, with 13 bases between. CDR3 nucleotides: TGTGCCAGCAAGGCCACCCCAGCCACCGGGGAGCTGTTTTTT. Translated, it gives CASKATPATGELFF. Based on the CDR3 plus reference TRBV5-6 and TRBJ2-2, the full variable domain is DAGVTQSPTHLIKTRGQQVTLRCSPKSGHDTVSWYQQALGQGPQFIFQYYEEEERQRGNFPDRFSGHQFPNYSSELNVNALLLGDSALYLCASKATPATGELFFGEGSRLTVL.

J is TRBJ1-5 and V is TRBV28; D is unresolved. Trimming removed 3 bases at V and 9 bases at J, with 21 bases between. The length of the CDR3 is 16 residues. CDR1 is MDHEN, CDR2 SYDVKM, per germline. CDR3 sequence reads: CASSFDRDQRGRPQHF. Here the CDR3 DNA reads TGTGCCAGCAGTTTCGACCGAGACCAAAGAGGGAGGCCCCAGCATTTT. The full variable domain, rest sourced from reference TRBV28 and TRBJ1-5, is DVKVTQSSRYLVKRTGEKVFLECVQDMDHENMFWYRQDPGLGLRLIYFSYDVKMKEKGDIPEGYSVSREKKERFSLILESASTNQTSMYLCASSFDRDQRGRPQHFGDGTRLSIL.

This clonotype turned up a few times. The rearrangement joins TRBV2 to TRBJ2-3, with D tentatively TRBD1 (6 bases). Germline-derived CDR1 and CDR2 are SNHLY and FYNNEI. V was shortened by 3 bases and J by 2 bases, with 9 bases between the two germline ends. The CDR3 totals 14 residues. CDR3 sequence reads: CASSDGQYTDTQYF. CDR3 bases: TGTGCCAGCAGTGACGGACAGTACACAGATACGCAGTATTTT.

This clonotype was seen more than once but under ten times. The CDR3 here is CASSWADRAEAFF. The CDR3, as DNA: TGTGCCAGCAGCTGGGCAGACAGGGCTGAAGCTTTCTTT. This sequence joins TRBV7-2 and TRBJ1-1; 7 nucleotides match TRBD1. V trimming: 4 bases; J trimming: 6 bases; junction bases outside the gene matches: 5. The CDR3 totals 13 residues. CDR1 is SGHTA, CDR2 FQGNSA, per germline.

This clonotype was recorded a few times. The V and J genes are TRBV7-9 and TRBJ2-4, with TRBD2 identical over 7 bases. The length of the CDR3 is 18 residues. The V and J ends lost 2 bases and 0 bases, in that order; junction bases with no gene match: 10. Germline assignment: CDR1 SEHNR and CDR2 FQNEAQ (reference sequence). Written as DNA, the CDR3 is TGTGCCAGCAGCTTATCTGGCGGGAGCAATATAGCCAAAAACATTCAGTACTTC. Its translation is CASSLSGGSNIAKNIQYF. Filled out from reference TRBV7-9 and TRBJ2-4, the complete variable domain reads DTGVSQNPRHKITKRGQNVTFRCDPISEHNRLYWYRQTLGQGPEFLTYFQNEAQLEKSRLLSDRFSAERPKGSFSTLEIQRTEQGDSAMYLCASSLSGGSNIAKNIQYFGAGTRLSVL.

V gene TRBV6-5 combines with J gene TRBJ2-5; 10 bases fit TRBD2. The CDR3 length is 17 residues. CDR1 and CDR2 (germline): MNHEY, SVGAGI. The ends lost 0 bases at V and 4 bases at J; junction bases unmatched: 8. The CDR3 here is CASSYSNQRGGAETQYF. In DNA form, the CDR3 reads TGTGCCAGCAGTTACTCGAACCAGCGGGGGGGGGCAGAGACCCAGTACTTC.

This clonotype was counted only a few times. V is TRBV7-3 and J is TRBJ2-1; the D is unclear. The CDR3 spans 13 residues. Trimming took 4 bases from V and 3 from J, leaving 7 bases between them. The germline V gene has CDR1 SGHTA and CDR2 FQGTGA. The CDR3 region is CASSSSLYNEQFF. The CDR3 DNA follows: TGTGCCAGCAGCTCGAGCCTCTACAATGAGCAGTTCTTC.

This clonotype was detected ten times or more. V and J are TRBV6-5 and TRBJ1-1, with 7 bases fitting TRBD1. From germline, CDR1 is MNHEY and CDR2 SVGAGI. CDR3 length equals 15 residues. Losses at the gene ends were 4 bases for V and 7 bases for J; bases not matched to a gene: 12. CDR3 in amino acids: CASSSPGTVEHEAFF. The CDR3 DNA sequence: TGTGCCAGCAGTTCCCCCGGGACAGTAGAACATGAAGCTTTCTTT.

The CDR3 loop is CSASFSNRYQPQHF. The CDR3 bases are TGCAGTGCTAGTTTCTCAAATCGATATCAGCCCCAGCATTTT. The chain employs TRBV20-1 and TRBJ1-5, with D unclear. V dropped 3 bases and J dropped 5 bases, with 14 bases sitting between them. CDR1 DFQATT and CDR2 SNEGSKA come from the germline V gene (reference sequence). The CDR3 spans 14 residues.

This clonotype was counted only a few times. This sequence joins TRBV5-1 and TRBJ2-7; possibly TRBD1 or TRBD2 for D (6 bases each). V was clipped by 4 bases and J by 5 bases, with 16 bases between them. The CDR3 length is 14 residues. CDR1 SGHRS and CDR2 YFSETQ come from the germline V gene. Here the CDR3 reads CASSPDGGPNEQYF. DNA of the CDR3: TGCGCCAGCAGCCCCGATGGGGGGCCCAACGAGCAGTACTTC. Based on the CDR3 plus reference TRBV5-1 and TRBJ2-7, the full variable domain is KAGVTQTPRYLIKTRGQQVTLSCSPISGHRSVSWYQQTPGQGLQFLFEYFSETQRNKGNFPGRFSGRQFSNSRSEMNVSTLELGDSALYLCASSPDGGPNEQYFGPGTRLTVT.